This TCR beta chain was profiled in a study of EBV T-cell therapy then PD-1 blockade in nasopharyngeal carcinoma. This sample's treatment: AdE1-LMPpoly-expanded autologous EBV-specific T-cell therapy followed by anti-PD-1 nivolumab. Notes on this clone: The antigen is not known.

TCRdb's copy holds only in-frame clones and misses some; the assay was immunoSEQ multiplex PCR. Counted here are about 22,000 clones, roughly four fifths occurring once; the ten biggest clones make up roughly 24%. Source: CD8+ T cells from blood, taken at day -245 from a patient whose treatment included autologous EBV-specific T cells and nivolumab. This TCR was sampled from a man aged 40-50 years with nasopharyngeal carcinoma.

The CDR3 loop is CASSSGTENTGELFF. DNA for the CDR3: TGTGCCAGCAGTTCCGGGACAGAGAACACCGGGGAGCTGTTTTTT. This chain joins TRBV6-2 or TRBV6-3 and TRBJ2-2; 7 bases map to TRBD1. CDR1 MNHEY and CDR2 SVGEGT come from the germline V gene. CDR3 size: 15 residues. The V segment lost 4 bases and the J segment 1 base; nucleotides outside the gene matches: 3.